Each of the 27 T cell receptor beta chains below was sequenced from the same sample in a study of blood T cell repertoires in COVID-19. Some clones are missing from TCRdb's copy, which holds only in-frame ones; the method was immunoSEQ multiplex PCR. The sample lists about 170,000 clones, about 83% seen once, with 3.6% in the top ten. Material for sequencing was PBMCs or T cells enriched from blood (not recorded which). Receptors were obtained from a woman between 45 and 65 years old in a cohort exposed to, infected with or recovered from COVID-19 (not recorded which).

V and J are TRBV6-5 and TRBJ2-5; D ambiguous. The CDR3 is 16 amino acids. Trimming shortened V by 0 bases and J by 2 bases, and 13 bases separated the two germline ends. CDR1 is MNHEY and CDR2 is SVGAGI in the germline V gene. The CDR3 here is CASSYSLGWQQETQYF. CDR3 DNA: TGTGCCAGCAGTTACTCGTTGGGCTGGCAGCAAGAGACCCAGTACTTC.

The rearrangement joins TRBV2 to TRBJ1-1; D may be TRBD1 (5 bases). V lost 5 bases and J 4 bases, leaving 14 bases between the germline ends. Germline V gives CDR1 SNHLY, CDR2 FYNNEI. This CDR3 has 14 residues. This CDR3 is CASSTWGGGTEAFF. In DNA, the CDR3 is TGTGCCAGCAGTACTTGGGGCGGGGGCACTGAAGCTTTCTTT.

This clone was recorded only once. The chain couples TRBV14 to TRBJ2-6, with D unclear. This CDR3 region has 14 residues. Trimming removed 2 bases at V and 1 base at J, with 3 bases between. Germline CDR1 and CDR2: SGHDN and FVKESK. CDR3 DNA sequence: TGTGCCAGCAGCCAATCATCTGGGGCCAACGTCCTGACTTTC. The encoded protein is CASSQSSGANVLTF.

The rearrangement joins TRBV28 to TRBJ1-3, with 7 positions matching TRBD1. Looked up from germline, CDR1 is MDHEN and CDR2 is SYDVKM. This CDR3 has 18 amino acids. J was trimmed by 0 bases and V by 5 bases; bases with no gene match: 13. CDR3 residues: CASSISRGPLSSGNTIYF. The DNA for the CDR3 is TGTGCCAGCAGTATAAGTAGGGGGCCACTTTCCTCTGGAAACACCATATATTTT.

This chain joins TRBV19 and TRBJ2-7, with 12 bases fitting TRBD2. The CDR3 is 16 amino acids. CDR1 and CDR2 from the germline V gene are LNHDA and SQIVND (reference sequence). Germline trimming cut 2 bases from V and 3 bases from J; bases unmatched to any gene: 5. The DNA of the CDR3 is TGTGCCAGTAGTATACGCCAGACTAGCGGGAGCTACGAGCAGTACTTC. Translated, it gives CASSIRQTSGSYEQYF.

The table lists this clone with many counts. The CDR3 nucleotides read TGTGCCACGCGTGTTGGGAGGAGCAATCAGCCCCAGCATTTT. It encodes CATRVGRSNQPQHF. The rearrangement links TRBV6-5 to TRBJ1-5; D is ambiguous. V was clipped by 10 bases and J by 1 base, with 14 bases between them. Germline lookup yields CDR1 MNHEY and CDR2 SVGAGI. The CDR3 has 14 amino acids.

This chain links TRBV5-1 with TRBJ1-1, with TRBD1 matching over 7 bases. This CDR3 contains 14 residues. With V trimmed by 3 bases and J by 6 bases, 8 bases remained unmatched. Germline assignment: CDR1 SGHRS and CDR2 YFSETQ. The DNA of the CDR3 is TGCGCCAGCAGCTCCGGAAACAGGGGCGCTGAAGCTTTCTTT. It yields the protein CASSSGNRGAEAFF.

The CDR3 bases are TGTGCCAGCAGCCGCGGGGATTCAAACACCATATATTTT. Its protein product is CASSRGDSNTIYF. The chain is built from TRBV7-8 and TRBJ1-3; D is unclear. This CDR3 comprises 13 residues. Germline CDR1 and CDR2: SGHVS and FQNEAQ. Trimming pared 5 bases from V and 6 bases from J, leaving 11 bases between.

This clone has a handful of counts. V usage is TRBV7-2 and J usage is TRBJ1-6; 8 positions match TRBD1. Trimming took 7 bases from V and 8 from J; bases not matched to a gene: 4. This CDR3 contains 13 residues. In germline, CDR1 is SGHTA, CDR2 FQGNSA. CDR3 sequence reads: CASTDRVYSPLHF. The CDR3 nucleotides read TGTGCCAGCACGGACAGGGTGTATTCACCCCTCCACTTT.

The rearrangement joins TRBV7-2 to TRBJ1-1; D remains ambiguous. V lost 2 bases and J lost 1, with 5 bases in between. This CDR3 is 13 amino acids long. Per the germline V gene, CDR1 is SGHTA and CDR2 is FQGNSA. CDR3 nucleotides: TGTGCCAGCAGCTTAATAGAGAACACTGAAGCTTTCTTT. It encodes CASSLIENTEAFF.

V usage is TRBV24-1 and J usage is TRBJ2-1, with TRBD1 identical over 8 bases. The CDR3 has 14 residues. CDR1 is KGHDR, CDR2 SFDVKD, per germline. With V trimmed by 5 bases and J by 6 bases, 5 bases remained unmatched. The CDR3 DNA reads TGTGCCACCAGTGGTCAGGGGGCCTCCAATGAGCAGTTCTTC. Translated: CATSGQGASNEQFF.

This clone is a singleton in its sample. Within the sample, other DNA sequences also encode this same CDR3. The chain recombines TRBV9 with TRBJ1-3, with 7 nucleotides matching TRBD1. CDR3 length equals 13 residues. Germline V gene lookup returns CDR1 SGDLS and CDR2 YYNGEE. Losses at the gene ends were 5 bases for V and 3 bases for J; bases not matched to a gene: 2. CDR3 residues: CASSPGGGNTIYF. The CDR3 bases are TGTGCCAGCAGTCCAGGGGGTGGAAACACCATATATTTT.

The CDR3 coding sequence is TGTGCCAGCAGTGACGCAGGACAATTGAACACTGAAGCTTTCTTT. Protein: CASSDAGQLNTEAFF. The rearrangement joins TRBV2 to TRBJ1-1; tentatively, D is TRBD1 (5 bases). This CDR3 comprises 15 residues. Trimming shortened V by 3 bases and J by 0 bases, and 11 bases separated the two germline ends. CDR1 is SNHLY and CDR2 is FYNNEI in the germline V gene.

Only a few counts were recorded for this clone. CDR3 in DNA: TGTGCCAGCATCCCGGGACTAGGGGGCAATGAGCAGTTCTTC. This codes for CASIPGLGGNEQFF. This sequence joins TRBV7-9 and TRBJ2-1, with TRBD2 identical over 8 bases. CDR1 and CDR2 from the germline V gene are SEHNR and FQNEAQ (reference sequence). With V trimmed by 7 bases and J by 6 bases, 8 bases remained unmatched. The CDR3 consists of 14 residues.

This sequence joins TRBV3-1 (or the pseudogene TRBV3-2) and TRBJ1-2; D remains unclear. The V end lost 4 bases, the J end lost 8 bases, and 14 bases lay between the germline ends. Per the germline V gene, CDR1 is LGHDT and CDR2 is YNNKEL (reference sequence). The CDR3 length is 13 residues. CDR3 coding DNA: TGTGCCAGCAGCCCCGGGCCCGGCGGGGGCTACACCTTC. This sequence encodes CASSPGPGGGYTF.

This chain links TRBV1 with TRBJ2-5; the listed D gene, TRBD1, was not tested against the DNA. TRBV1 is tagged as a pseudogene. The CDR3 length is 18 residues. For the CDR3, the DNA is TGCACCAGCAGCCAATATAGGGGGCCTGGCAGAAACCAAGAGACCCAGTACTTC. It encodes CTSSQYRGPGRNQETQYF.

CDR3 loop: CAIRTSTGDEQFF. The DNA of the CDR3 is TGTGCCATTAGGACTAGCACCGGGGATGAGCAGTTCTTC. The V and J genes are TRBV10-3 and TRBJ2-1; 8 nucleotides line up with TRBD2. From germline, CDR1 is ENHRY and CDR2 SYGVKD. Losses at the gene ends were 9 bases for V and 8 bases for J; bases not matched to a gene: 9. The CDR3 is made up of 13 amino acids.

This clone was seen a few times. The rearrangement uses TRBV5-1 and TRBJ2-1; D possibly corresponds to TRBD2 (6 bases). The CDR3 runs 16 residues. V was shortened by 0 bases and J by 2 bases, with 12 bases between the two germline ends. Germline-derived CDR1 and CDR2 are SGHRS and YFSETQ. The DNA for the CDR3 is TGCGCCAGCAGCTTGGAGGGAGCGGGCCCCTACAATGAGCAGTTCTTC. Its translation: CASSLEGAGPYNEQFF. The full variable domain, rest sourced from reference TRBV5-1 and TRBJ2-1, is KAGVTQTPRYLIKTRGQQVTLSCSPISGHRSVSWYQQTPGQGLQFLFEYFSETQRNKGNFPGRFSGRQFSNSRSEMNVSTLELGDSALYLCASSLEGAGPYNEQFFGPGTRLTVL.

This sequence joins TRBV5-1 and TRBJ2-3, with 10 bases matching TRBD1. The J segment lost 1 base and the V segment lost 1 base, leaving 6 bases of the junction unmatched. The CDR3 is made up of 17 amino acids. Germline CDR1 and CDR2: SGHRS and YFSETQ. The CDR3 region has the DNA TGCGCCAGCAGCTTGAGGGACAGGGGAATGGGCACAGATACGCAGTATTTT. This gives the protein CASSLRDRGMGTDTQYF.

CDR3 sequence (DNA): TGTGCCAGCAGTTTAATGGACAGGGATAACTACGAGCAGTACTTC. Protein: CASSLMDRDNYEQYF. V is TRBV28 and J is TRBJ2-7; 8 positions agree with TRBD1. The germline V gene encodes CDR1 MDHEN and CDR2 SYDVKM. This CDR3 region has 15 residues. The J segment lost 3 bases and the V segment lost 2 bases, leaving 6 bases of the junction unmatched.

The chain combines TRBV5-1 with TRBJ1-1, with 7 bases fitting TRBD1. Losses at the gene ends were 2 bases for V and 4 bases for J; bases not matched to a gene: 11. The CDR3 runs to 16 residues. CDR1 SGHRS and CDR2 YFSETQ come from the germline V gene. CDR3 amino acids: CASSLTARGVSTEAFF. The CDR3 DNA follows: TGCGCCAGCAGCTTAACCGCCAGGGGGGTTTCCACTGAAGCTTTCTTT.

This clone has a handful of counts. CDR3 region: CASSLYTEAFF. The CDR3 DNA reads TGTGCCAGCAGCCTTTACACTGAAGCTTTCTTT. The chain combines TRBV2 with TRBJ1-1, with D unresolved. Germline V lookup: CDR1 SNHLY, CDR2 FYNNEI. The CDR3 sequence is 11 residues long. Deletions cut 6 bases from V and 3 bases from J, with 5 bases between.

The chain recombines TRBV30 with TRBJ1-6; a possible D gene is TRBD1 (5 bases). The germline V gene encodes CDR1 GTSNPN and CDR2 SVGIG (reference sequence). The CDR3 runs to 12 residues. V lost 8 bases and J lost 6, with 11 bases in between. The CDR3 loop is CAAGGANSPLHF. DNA for the CDR3: TGTGCCGCGGGGGGTGCTAATTCACCCCTCCACTTT.

The rearrangement links TRBV7-2 to TRBJ2-6, with unresolved D. The ends were cut back, 4 bases at V and 0 bases at J, with 4 bases in the middle. Germline V gives CDR1 SGHTA, CDR2 FQGNSA. The CDR3 is 14 amino acids. CDR3 loop: CASSYSSGANVLTF. In nucleotides, the CDR3 is TGTGCCAGCAGCTACAGCTCTGGGGCCAACGTCCTGACTTTC.

J is TRBJ2-2 and V is TRBV24-1; D is possibly TRBD2 (6 bases). The V gene lost 3 bases and the J gene lost 6 bases, with 13 bases spanning the gap. The CDR3 contains 15 residues. Germline V CDR1 and CDR2: KGHDR, SFDVKD. The CDR3, as DNA: TGTGCCACCAGTGATCGTAGGAGGGCGGCCGGGGAGCTGTTTTTT. Its protein is CATSDRRRAAGELFF.

This chain connects TRBV19 to TRBJ2-3; 8 nucleotides line up with TRBD1. Germline CDR1 is LNHDA and CDR2 is SQIVND (reference sequence). The CDR3 contains 14 residues. Trimming cost V 8 bases and J 5 bases; bases outside gene matches: 9. In nucleotides, the CDR3 is TGTGCCAGTCTCTCAGGGGGCTCGGTAGATACGCAGTATTTT. Translating it yields CASLSGGSVDTQYF.

This clone occurred a few times. This sequence joins TRBV30 and TRBJ2-2, with TRBD2 identical over 10 bases. The CDR3 runs to 18 residues. The trim removed 1 base at V and 0 bases at J, leaving 8 bases unmatched. CDR1 is GTSNPN and CDR2 is SVGIG in the germline V gene (reference sequence). CDR3 in amino acids: CAWSEFSGGFANTGELFF. The CDR3 DNA follows: TGTGCCTGGAGTGAGTTTAGCGGGGGGTTCGCGAACACCGGGGAGCTGTTTTTT.